Shown below are 10 T cell receptor beta chains from a single sample sequenced in a study of CD8 T cells in Susac syndrome. RNA in amounts of roughly 0.5 to 1 ug was reverse transcribed with random hexamers. Each CDR3 protein is one row after TCRdb ran MiXCR on the immunoSEQ multiplex PCR reads. The table records approximately 190,000 distinct CDR3 sequences, about 94% of them present only once. Source material: CD4+ T cells from PBMCs. The receptors here all came from a human donor with Susac syndrome.

The J gene is TRBJ2-1, the V gene TRBV5-1, with D possibly matching TRBD2 (6 bases). Trimming stripped 0 bases from V and 7 bases from J, with 17 bases between. CDR1 is SGHRS, CDR2 YFSETQ, per germline. This CDR3 contains 16 residues. CDR3 residues: CASSLVGGAGPNEQFF. The CDR3 coding sequence is TGCGCCAGCAGCTTGGTGGGCGGGGCAGGCCCGAATGAGCAGTTCTTC.

CDR3: CASSTRTSPSTDTQYF. The CDR3, as DNA: TGTGCCAGCAGCACCAGGACTAGCCCCAGCACAGATACGCAGTATTTT. This chain joins TRBV7-9 and TRBJ2-3; 8 nucleotides align to TRBD2. J lost 0 bases, V lost 5 bases, and 7 bases had no gene match. CDR1 SEHNR and CDR2 FQNEAQ come from the germline V gene (reference sequence). The CDR3 is 16 residues long.

The rearrangement uses TRBV3-1 and TRBJ1-3; tentative D call: TRBD1 (5 bases). The CDR3 is 14 residues long. Germline CDR1 reads LGHDT; CDR2 reads YNNKEL (reference sequence). V was cut by 4 bases and J by 0 bases, with 7 bases left in between. The DNA for the CDR3 is TGTGCCAGCAGCCGACAGATCTCTGGAAACACCATATATTTT. It translates to CASSRQISGNTIYF.

This clonotype was observed a single time. The chain couples TRBV2 to TRBJ2-1; 8 bases match TRBD2. Germline V CDR1 and CDR2: SNHLY, FYNNEI. The CDR3 sequence is 14 residues long. V was clipped by 3 bases and J by 4 bases; unmatched bases: 2. CDR3 region: CASSETSAYNEQFF. CDR3 nucleotide sequence: TGTGCCAGCAGTGAGACTAGCGCATACAATGAGCAGTTCTTC.

The V gene is TRBV5-1, the J gene TRBJ1-1, with unresolved D. In germline, CDR1 is SGHRS, CDR2 YFSETQ. The CDR3 is 13 amino acids. V lost 5 bases to trimming and J lost 0 bases, with 8 bases between them. The CDR3: CASRLRVNTEAFF. In DNA form, the CDR3 reads TGCGCCAGCAGGCTGCGGGTGAACACTGAAGCTTTCTTT.

The rearrangement joins TRBV7-3 to TRBJ1-1, with TRBD1 as a possible D gene (6 bases). Deletions cut 4 bases from V and 1 base from J, with 16 bases between. This CDR3 has 16 residues. From germline, CDR1 is SGHTA and CDR2 FQGTGA. The CDR3 DNA reads as TGTGCCAGCAGCTCCCTAGACAGGTTAAAGAACACTGAAGCTTTCTTT. This sequence encodes CASSSLDRLKNTEAFF. Full variable domain (remainder filled in from reference TRBV7-3 and TRBJ1-1): GAGVSQTPSNKVTEKGKYVELRCDPISGHTALYWYRQSLGQGPEFLIYFQGTGAADDSGLPNDRFFAVRPEGSVSTLKIQRTERGDSAVYLCASSSLDRLKNTEAFFGQGTRLTVV.

Worth noting for this clonotype: One end of the junction varies from germline; a read error may be responsible. The V and J genes are TRBV20-1 and TRBJ2-3; weak D call: TRBD1 (6 bases). The CDR3 has 11 residues. CDR1 and CDR2 (germline): DFQATT, SNEGSKA (reference sequence). The CDR3 reads CSARGGGAQYF. In nucleotides, the CDR3 is TGCAGTGCCAGAGGGGGTGGAGCGCAGTATTTT.

The J gene is TRBJ2-7, the V gene TRBV5-4, with 9 bases matching TRBD1. V trimming: 4 bases; J trimming: 2 bases; junction bases outside the gene matches: 7. Germline V gene sequence: CDR1 SGHNT, CDR2 YYREEE (reference sequence). The CDR3 has 15 amino acids. Here the CDR3 DNA reads TGTGCCAGCAGCACGCCGGGACAGGGACCCTACGAGCAGTACTTC. This codes for CASSTPGQGPYEQYF.

The V gene is TRBV30, the J gene TRBJ1-5; D is perhaps TRBD1 (5 bases). The length of the CDR3 is 13 residues. Germline V gene lookup returns CDR1 GTSNPN and CDR2 SVGIG (reference sequence). Trimming stripped 2 bases from V and 6 bases from J, with 11 bases between. CDR3 region: CAWSNQGSQPQHF. The CDR3 bases are TGTGCCTGGAGTAACCAGGGAAGTCAGCCCCAGCATTTT.

V usage is TRBV10-3 and J usage is TRBJ1-4, with TRBD1 matching 8 bases. The germline CDR1 and CDR2 sequences are ENHRY and SYGVKD. With V trimmed by 8 bases and J by 3 bases, 5 bases remained unmatched. The CDR3 is 14 residues long. CDR3 sequence reads: CAIGAGQANEKLFF. The CDR3 nucleotides are TGTGCCATCGGCGCGGGACAGGCTAATGAAAAACTGTTTTTT.